This is a list of T cell receptor beta chains from one sample in a study of naive and memory T cell subsets. TCRdb ran MiXCR on the UMI-ligation and nested PCR reads and lists one entry per CDR3 protein. Found here are over 65,000 distinct CDR3 sequences, around 9% of them singletons; the top ten hold 1.2%. The sequencing sample was made of naive CD8+ T cells from blood. These receptors came from a human donor in good health. CDR3s include the opening cysteine and the closing phenylalanine or tryptophan. Not every row has a clone size; where given, it reads once, few, many or a size class.

size	V	J	CDR3
few	TRBV6-2/TRBV6-3	TRBJ1-5	CASSPGSRTQPQHF
.	TRBV9	TRBJ2-7	CASSVSPAGGYEQYF
many	TRBV5-1	TRBJ1-5	CASSLTGGSNQPQHF
medium-sized	TRBV6-5	TRBJ2-7	CASSTTYEQYF
.	TRBV28	TRBJ2-5	CASSWDRVGGAQETQYF
few	TRBV27	TRBJ1-2	CASSLNAGGETVRYGYTF
.	TRBV5-5	TRBJ2-1	CASSVADEQFF
many	TRBV6-2/TRBV6-3	TRBJ2-3	CASSYVDGSAQYF
.	TRBV20-1	TRBJ2-7	CSARGAGEGYEQYF
few	TRBV4-1	TRBJ2-7	CASSQVAGNYEQYF
many	TRBV7-2	TRBJ2-4	CASSLDRVAKNIQYF
many	TRBV6-2/TRBV6-3	TRBJ2-1	CASSYSASGRVGHNEQFF
many	TRBV7-9	TRBJ2-3	CASSLTLADTQYF
.	TRBV5-8	TRBJ1-5	CASSLGPGIGQPQHF
many	TRBV23-1	TRBJ2-1	CASSQCTGCSEQFF
many	TRBV27	TRBJ2-7	CASSHGSTYEQYF
many	TRBV7-2	TRBJ2-3	CASSLEGGSGDSTDTQYF
many	TRBV18	TRBJ1-4	CASSPGPRDEKLFF
few	TRBV4-3	TRBJ2-3	CASSQDSPSTDTQYF
few	TRBV15	TRBJ1-6	CATSREGGGDYNSPLHF
few	TRBV6-2/TRBV6-3	TRBJ2-2	CASSLWDAGTGELFF
.	TRBV18	TRBJ1-1	CASSPVGKNTEAFF
few	TRBV11-2	TRBJ2-3	CASSWELAGGTDTQYF
many	TRBV4-1	TRBJ2-3	CASSQATVPSTDTQYF
.	TRBV11-2	TRBJ2-3	CASSLVYKADTQYF
many	TRBV4-1	TRBJ2-3	CASSQTGGSTDTQYF
many	TRBV27	TRBJ1-2	CASSLGGNYGYTF
.	TRBV10-3	TRBJ2-7	CAAGAEGWPYEHYF
.	TRBV2	TRBJ2-5	CAGLPAGGQETQYF
many	TRBV7-8	TRBJ2-5	CASSSLGTSGAQETQYF
.	TRBV27	TRBJ2-7	CASSLSAYLPYEQYF
many	TRBV5-1	TRBJ2-1	CASRWGLAAADNEQFF
many	TRBV12-5	TRBJ1-5	CASGLETGSNQPQHF
few	TRBV12-3/TRBV12-4	TRBJ2-1	CASSFLAGYNEQFF
medium-sized	TRBV11-2	TRBJ2-7	CASSLGGTSDEQYF
many	TRBV27	TRBJ2-7	CASSKAGVPYEQYF
many	TRBV7-2	TRBJ2-7	CASSSTGGRDIYEQYF
few	TRBV6-5	TRBJ1-1	CASSHLPLEEGAFF
once	TRBV7-9	TRBJ2-3	CASSHLGSTDTQYF
medium-sized	TRBV11-3	TRBJ2-5	CASSLETGLGGTQYF
many	TRBV3-1	TRBJ2-3	CASSPGLAGARTDTQYF
.	TRBV6-5	TRBJ2-7	CASSYGQGFEQYF
.	TRBV30	TRBJ1-2	CAWDWGQGFGGYTF
many	TRBV27	TRBJ2-1	CASSPAGGYNEQFF
many	TRBV4-1	TRBJ1-6	CASSQDRNSPLHF
few	TRBV7-9	TRBJ2-7	CASSLWAQGDYYEQYF
many	TRBV21-1	TRBJ2-2	CASSKGRDPNTGELFF
.	TRBV5-5	TRBJ1-5	CASSPDRVTQPQHF
.	TRBV2	TRBJ2-1	CASSEISSSGTGQFF
many	TRBV7-2	TRBJ2-7	CASSSQGREQYF
many	TRBV19	TRBJ2-7	CASSLSRDFSYEQYF
few	TRBV15	TRBJ2-1	CATSTPGVTPDNEQFF
many	TRBV20-1	TRBJ2-1	CSARDRDSRNEQFF
many	TRBV12-3/TRBV12-4	TRBJ1-2	CASTGIRGYTF
.	TRBV15	TRBJ2-1	CATSRAGERTYNEQFF
many	TRBV12-3/TRBV12-4	TRBJ1-1	CASSQTLKNTEAFF
.	TRBV14	TRBJ1-1	CASSPGRGRHDTEAFF
few	TRBV12-3/TRBV12-4	TRBJ2-1	CASSFSGGYNEQFF
.	TRBV28	TRBJ2-3	CASSSPTGSTDTQYF
many	TRBV30	TRBJ1-1	CAWSPSDGEAFF